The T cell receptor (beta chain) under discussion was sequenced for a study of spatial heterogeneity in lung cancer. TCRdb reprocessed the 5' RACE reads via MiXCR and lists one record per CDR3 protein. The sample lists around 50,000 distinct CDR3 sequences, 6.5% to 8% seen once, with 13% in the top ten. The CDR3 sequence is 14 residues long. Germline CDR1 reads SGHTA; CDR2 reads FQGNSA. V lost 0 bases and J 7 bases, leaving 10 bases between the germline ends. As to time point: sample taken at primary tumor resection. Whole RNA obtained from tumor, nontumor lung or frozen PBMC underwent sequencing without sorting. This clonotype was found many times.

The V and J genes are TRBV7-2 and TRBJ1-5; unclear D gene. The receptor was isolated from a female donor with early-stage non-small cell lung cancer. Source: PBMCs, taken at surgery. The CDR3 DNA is TGTGCCAGCAGCTTAGCCCCTCTTGGGCAGCCCCAGCATTTT. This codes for CASSLAPLGQPQHF. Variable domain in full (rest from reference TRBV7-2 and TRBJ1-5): GAGVSQSPSNKVTEKGKDVELRCDPISGHTALYWYRQSLGQGLEFLIYFQGNSAPDKSGLPSDRFSAERTGGSVSTLTIQRTQQEDSAVYLCASSLAPLGQPQHFGDGTRLSIL.